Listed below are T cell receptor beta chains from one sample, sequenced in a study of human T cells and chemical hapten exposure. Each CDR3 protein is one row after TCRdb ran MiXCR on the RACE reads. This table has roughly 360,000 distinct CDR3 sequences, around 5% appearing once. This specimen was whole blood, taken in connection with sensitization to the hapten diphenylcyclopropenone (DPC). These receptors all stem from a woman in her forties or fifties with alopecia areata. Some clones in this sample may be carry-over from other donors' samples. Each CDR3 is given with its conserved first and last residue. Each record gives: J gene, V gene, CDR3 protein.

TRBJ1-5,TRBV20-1,CSARVDTNQPQHF
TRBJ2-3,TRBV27,CASSWTTTDTQYF
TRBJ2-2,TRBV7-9,CASSPGGGPASGELFF
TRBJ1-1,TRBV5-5,CASSLSQRNTEAFF
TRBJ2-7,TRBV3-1,CASSHGAISYEQYF
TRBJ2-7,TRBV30,CAVGTGDSYEQYF
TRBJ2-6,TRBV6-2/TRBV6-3,CASRQTGPGANVLTF
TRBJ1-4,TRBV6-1,CASRLAGTATNEKLFF
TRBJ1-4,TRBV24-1,CATIRDILGEKLFF
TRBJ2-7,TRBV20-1,CSARGWGVDSYEQYF
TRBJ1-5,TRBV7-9,CASSLGAGGYQPQHF
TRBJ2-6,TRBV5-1,CASSEGSSGANVLTF
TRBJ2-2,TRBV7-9,CASSSLKGAANTGELFF
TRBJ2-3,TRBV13,CASSGTSGTRGTDTQYF
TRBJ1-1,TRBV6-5,CASTVGRNTEAFF
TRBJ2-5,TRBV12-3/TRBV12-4,CASRRSGQETQYF
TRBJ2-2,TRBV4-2,CASSQDGAGELFF
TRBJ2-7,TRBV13,CASSLGAEGREQYF
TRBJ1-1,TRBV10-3,CASLPPQGSTEAFF
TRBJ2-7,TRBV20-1,CSARPGQGDFYEQYF
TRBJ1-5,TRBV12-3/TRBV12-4,CASRSILYSNQPQHF
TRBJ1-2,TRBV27,CASSLGGLNYGYTF
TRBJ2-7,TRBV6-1,CASIYGSEQYF
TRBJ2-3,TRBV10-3,CAISETTDTQYF
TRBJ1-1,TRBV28,CASSFRGADTEAFF
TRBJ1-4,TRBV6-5,CASSRDSRNEKLFF
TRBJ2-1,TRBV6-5,CASSYSWDGEEQFF
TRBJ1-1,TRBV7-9,CASSRGQLLMNTEAFF
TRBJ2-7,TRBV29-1,CSVGGGGSSYEQYF
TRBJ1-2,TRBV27,CASREGASSGYTF
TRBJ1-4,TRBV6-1,CASSFQGVNEKLFF
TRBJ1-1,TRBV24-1,CATSDRYGTEAFF
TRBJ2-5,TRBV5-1,CASSQGQGVQETQYF
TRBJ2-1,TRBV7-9,CASTQSEESEQFF
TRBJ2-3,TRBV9,CASRGTVDTQYF
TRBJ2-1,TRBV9,CASSVPNTEQFF
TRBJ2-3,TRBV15,CATSRAAGGSTDTQYF
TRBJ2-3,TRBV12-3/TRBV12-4,CASSLPQGHHTDTQYF
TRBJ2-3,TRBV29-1,CSVAGTEGTDTQYF